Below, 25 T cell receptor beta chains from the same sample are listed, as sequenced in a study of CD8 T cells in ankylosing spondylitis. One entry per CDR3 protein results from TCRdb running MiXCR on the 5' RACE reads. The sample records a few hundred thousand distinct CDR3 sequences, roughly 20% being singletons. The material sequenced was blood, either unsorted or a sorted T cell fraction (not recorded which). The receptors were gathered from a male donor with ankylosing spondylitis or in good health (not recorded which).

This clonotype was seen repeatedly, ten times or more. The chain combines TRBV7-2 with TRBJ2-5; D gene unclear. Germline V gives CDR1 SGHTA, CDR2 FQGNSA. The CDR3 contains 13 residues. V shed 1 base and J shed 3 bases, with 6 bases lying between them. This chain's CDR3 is CASSLGSEETQYF. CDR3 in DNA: TGTGCCAGCAGCTTAGGTTCTGAAGAGACCCAGTACTTC.

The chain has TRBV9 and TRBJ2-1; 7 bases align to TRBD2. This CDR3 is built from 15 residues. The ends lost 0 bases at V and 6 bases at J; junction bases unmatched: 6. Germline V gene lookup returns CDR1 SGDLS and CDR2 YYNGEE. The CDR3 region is CASSVGWTSSNEQFF. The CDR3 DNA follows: TGTGCCAGCAGCGTAGGTTGGACTAGTAGCAATGAGCAGTTCTTC.

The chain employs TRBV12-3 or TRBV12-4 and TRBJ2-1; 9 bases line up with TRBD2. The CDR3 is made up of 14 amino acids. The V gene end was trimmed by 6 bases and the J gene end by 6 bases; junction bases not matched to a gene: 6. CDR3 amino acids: CASRFGAGGNEQFF. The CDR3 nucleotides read TGTGCCAGCAGGTTTGGAGCGGGGGGCAATGAGCAGTTCTTC.

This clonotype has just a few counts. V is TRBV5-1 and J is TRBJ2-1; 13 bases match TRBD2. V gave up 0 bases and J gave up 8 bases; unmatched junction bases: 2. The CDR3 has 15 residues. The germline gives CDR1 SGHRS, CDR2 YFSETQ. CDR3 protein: CASSLGTSGRHEQFF. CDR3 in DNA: TGCGCCAGCAGCTTGGGGACTAGCGGGAGACATGAGCAGTTCTTC.

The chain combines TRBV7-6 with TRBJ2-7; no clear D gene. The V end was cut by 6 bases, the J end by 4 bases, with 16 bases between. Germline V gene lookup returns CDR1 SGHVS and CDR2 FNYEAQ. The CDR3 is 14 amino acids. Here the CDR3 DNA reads TGTGCCAGCAGACACAGTGATGTTGAGTACGAGCAGTACGTC. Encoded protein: CASRHSDVEYEQYV.

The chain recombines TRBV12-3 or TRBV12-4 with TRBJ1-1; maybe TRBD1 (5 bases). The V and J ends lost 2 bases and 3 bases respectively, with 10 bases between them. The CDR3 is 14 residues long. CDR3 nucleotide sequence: TGTGCCAGCAGTTTACACCAGGGTGACACTGAAGCTTTCTTT. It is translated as CASSLHQGDTEAFF.

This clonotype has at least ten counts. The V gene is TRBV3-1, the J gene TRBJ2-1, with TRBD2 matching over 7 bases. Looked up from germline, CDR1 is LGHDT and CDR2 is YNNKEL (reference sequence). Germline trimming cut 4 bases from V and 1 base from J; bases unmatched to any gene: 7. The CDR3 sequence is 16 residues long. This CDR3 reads CASSPEPGRSYNEQFF. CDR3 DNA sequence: TGTGCCAGCAGCCCAGAACCCGGGAGGTCCTACAATGAGCAGTTCTTC.

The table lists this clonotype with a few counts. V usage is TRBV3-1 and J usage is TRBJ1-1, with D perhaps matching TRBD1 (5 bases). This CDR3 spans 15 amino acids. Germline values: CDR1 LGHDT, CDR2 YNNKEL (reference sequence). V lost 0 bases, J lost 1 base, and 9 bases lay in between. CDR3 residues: CASSQEGVTNTEAFF. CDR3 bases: TGTGCCAGCAGCCAAGAAGGGGTGACGAACACTGAAGCTTTCTTT.

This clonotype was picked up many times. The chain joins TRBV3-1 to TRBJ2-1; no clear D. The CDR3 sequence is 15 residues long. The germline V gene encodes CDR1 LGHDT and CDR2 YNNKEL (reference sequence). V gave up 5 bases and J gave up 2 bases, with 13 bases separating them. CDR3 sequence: CASSLRLRTYNEQFF. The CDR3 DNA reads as TGTGCCAGCAGCTTACGTCTCAGAACCTACAATGAGCAGTTCTTC.

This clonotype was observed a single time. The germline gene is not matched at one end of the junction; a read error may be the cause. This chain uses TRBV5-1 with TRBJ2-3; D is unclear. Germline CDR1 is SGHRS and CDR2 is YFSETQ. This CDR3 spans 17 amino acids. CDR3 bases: TGCGCCAGCACCTTGGCCCCTTCTAGTGTAGGCACAGATACGCAGTATTTT. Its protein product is CASTLAPSSVGTDTQYF.

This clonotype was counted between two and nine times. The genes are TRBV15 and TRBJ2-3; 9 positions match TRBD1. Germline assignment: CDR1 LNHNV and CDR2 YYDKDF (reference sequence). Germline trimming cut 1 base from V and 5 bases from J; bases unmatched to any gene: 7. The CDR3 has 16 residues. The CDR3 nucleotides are TGTGCCACCAGCAGAGGGGGAAGACAGGGGGAAGATACGCAGTATTTT. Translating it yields CATSRGGRQGEDTQYF.

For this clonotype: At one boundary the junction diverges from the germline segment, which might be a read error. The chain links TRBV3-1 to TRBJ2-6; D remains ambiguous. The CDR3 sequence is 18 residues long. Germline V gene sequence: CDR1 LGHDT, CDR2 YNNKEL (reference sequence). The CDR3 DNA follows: TGTGCCAGCTGCCAAGGGTTCGGTAGAGTTTCTGGGGCCAACGTCCTGACTTTC. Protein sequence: CASCQGFGRVSGANVLTF.

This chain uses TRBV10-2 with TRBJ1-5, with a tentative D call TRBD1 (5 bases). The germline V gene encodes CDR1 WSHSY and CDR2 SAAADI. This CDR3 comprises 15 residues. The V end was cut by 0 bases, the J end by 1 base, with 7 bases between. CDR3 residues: CASSESGASNQPQHF. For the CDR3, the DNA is TGCGCCAGCAGTGAGTCCGGGGCGAGCAATCAGCCCCAGCATTTT.

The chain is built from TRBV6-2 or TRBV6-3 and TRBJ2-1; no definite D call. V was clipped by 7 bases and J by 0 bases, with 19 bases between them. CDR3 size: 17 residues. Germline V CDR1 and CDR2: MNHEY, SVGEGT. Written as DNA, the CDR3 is TGTGCCAGCACTTCTGCGGTAGTACCCACCTCCTACAATGAGCAGTTCTTC. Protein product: CASTSAVVPTSYNEQFF.

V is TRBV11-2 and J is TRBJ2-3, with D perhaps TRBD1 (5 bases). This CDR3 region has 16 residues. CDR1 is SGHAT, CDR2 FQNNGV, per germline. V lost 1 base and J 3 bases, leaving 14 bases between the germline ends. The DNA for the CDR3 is TGTGCCAGCAGCTTAGTCGGGCAGGGCTGGACAGATACGCAGTATTTT. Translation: CASSLVGQGWTDTQYF.

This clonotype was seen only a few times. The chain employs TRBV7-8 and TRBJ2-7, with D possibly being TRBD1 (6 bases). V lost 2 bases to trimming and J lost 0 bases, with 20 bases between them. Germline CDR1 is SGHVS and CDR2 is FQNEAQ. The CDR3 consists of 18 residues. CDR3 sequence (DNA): TGTGCCAGCAGCTTAAGGCCAGGGGATGAACTCGTCTCCTACGAGCAGTACGTC. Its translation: CASSLRPGDELVSYEQYV.

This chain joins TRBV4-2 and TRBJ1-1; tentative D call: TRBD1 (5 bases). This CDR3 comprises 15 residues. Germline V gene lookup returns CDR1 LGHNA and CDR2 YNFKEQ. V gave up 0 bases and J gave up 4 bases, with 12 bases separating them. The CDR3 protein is CASSQDGRQGTEAFF. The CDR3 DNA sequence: TGTGCCAGCAGCCAAGATGGTAGGCAGGGCACTGAAGCTTTCTTT.

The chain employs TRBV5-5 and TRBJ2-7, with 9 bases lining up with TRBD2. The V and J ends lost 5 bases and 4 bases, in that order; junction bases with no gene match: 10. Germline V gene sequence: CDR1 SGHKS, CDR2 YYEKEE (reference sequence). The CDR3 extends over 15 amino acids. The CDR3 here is CASRPGTSRSYEQYV. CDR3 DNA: TGTGCCAGCAGACCCGGGACTAGCAGGAGTTACGAGCAGTACGTC.

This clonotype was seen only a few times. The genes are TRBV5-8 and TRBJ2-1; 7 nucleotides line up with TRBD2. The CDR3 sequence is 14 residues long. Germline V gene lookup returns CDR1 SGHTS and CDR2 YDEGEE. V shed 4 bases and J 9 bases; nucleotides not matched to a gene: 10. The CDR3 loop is CASSLGSGESEQFF. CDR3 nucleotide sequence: TGTGCCAGCAGCCTTGGCAGCGGGGAAAGTGAGCAGTTCTTC. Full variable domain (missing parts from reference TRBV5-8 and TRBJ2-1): EAGVTQSPTHLIKTRGQQATLRCSPISGHTSVYWYQQALGLGLQFLLWYDEGEERNRGNFPPRFSGRQFPNYSSELNVNALELEDSALYLCASSLGSGESEQFFGPGTRLTVL.

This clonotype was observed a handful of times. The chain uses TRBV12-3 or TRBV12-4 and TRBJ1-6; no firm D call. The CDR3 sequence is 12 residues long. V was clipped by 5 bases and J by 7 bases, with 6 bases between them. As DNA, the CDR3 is TGTGCCAGCAGTCCCCAAAATTCACCCCTCCACTTT. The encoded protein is CASSPQNSPLHF.

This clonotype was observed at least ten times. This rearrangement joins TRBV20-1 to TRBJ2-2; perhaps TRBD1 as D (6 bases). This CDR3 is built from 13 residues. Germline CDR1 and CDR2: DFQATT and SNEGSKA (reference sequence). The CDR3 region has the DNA TGCGGATCACAGGGCACGAACACCGGGGAGCTGTTTTTT. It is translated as CGSQGTNTGELFF.

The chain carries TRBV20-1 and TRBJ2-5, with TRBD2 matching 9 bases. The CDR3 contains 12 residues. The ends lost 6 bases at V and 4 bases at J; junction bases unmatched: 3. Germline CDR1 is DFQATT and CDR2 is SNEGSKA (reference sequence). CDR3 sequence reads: CSAKLAGETQYF. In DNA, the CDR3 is TGCAGTGCCAAACTAGCGGGAGAGACCCAGTACTTC.

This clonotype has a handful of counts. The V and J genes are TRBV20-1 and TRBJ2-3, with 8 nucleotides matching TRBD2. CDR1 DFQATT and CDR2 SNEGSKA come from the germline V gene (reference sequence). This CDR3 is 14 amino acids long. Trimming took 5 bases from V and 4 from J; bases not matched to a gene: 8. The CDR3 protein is CSAPTSVGADTQYF. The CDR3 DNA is TGCAGTGCTCCGACTAGCGTAGGAGCAGATACGCAGTATTTT.

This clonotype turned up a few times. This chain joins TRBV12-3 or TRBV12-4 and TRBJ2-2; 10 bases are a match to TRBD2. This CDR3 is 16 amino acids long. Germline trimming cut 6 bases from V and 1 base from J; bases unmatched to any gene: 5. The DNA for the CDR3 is TGTGCCAGCAGCCCCGGACTAGCGGAGAACACCGGGGAGCTGTTTTTT. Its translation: CASSPGLAENTGELFF.

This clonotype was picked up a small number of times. CDR3 sequence (DNA): TGCGCCAGCAGCGACCCTCTAACGGGGGGGTCCAATGAGCAGTTCTTC. Protein product: CASSDPLTGGSNEQFF. This chain uses TRBV5-1 with TRBJ2-1; TRBD2 matches at 8 bases. V lost 4 bases to trimming and J lost 6 bases; unmatched junction nucleotides: 12. Looked up from germline, CDR1 is SGHRS and CDR2 is YFSETQ. The CDR3 loop spans 16 amino acids. Full variable domain (outside the CDR3, taken from reference TRBV5-1 and TRBJ2-1): KAGVTQTPRYLIKTRGQQVTLSCSPISGHRSVSWYQQTPGQGLQFLFEYFSETQRNKGNFPGRFSGRQFSNSRSEMNVSTLELGDSALYLCASSDPLTGGSNEQFFGPGTRLTVL.